This T cell receptor beta chain was observed in a study of blood T cell repertoires in COVID-19. In the study overall: Acute and convalescent COVID-19 samples came from the United States, Italy and Spain.

Categorization into cohorts depended on clinical history that participants reported. Recovery among Cohort 3 donors was established by two negative PCRs, clearance, or symptom resolution. The CDR3 runs 14 residues. The germline CDR1 and CDR2 sequences are LNHDA and SQIVND (reference sequence). The trim removed 7 bases at V and 7 bases at J, leaving 10 bases unmatched. Using immunoSEQ multiplex PCR, the repertoire was profiled, and TCRdb retains in-frame clones only, with some absent. The sample includes roughly 200,000 clones, around 90% seen only once; the top ten take around 2.4%. This clonotype was sampled from a woman aged 25 to 39 who had recovered from COVID-19. The source material was PBMCs or T cells enriched from blood (not recorded which). V is TRBV19 and J is TRBJ1-3; 7 nucleotides agree with TRBD1. This CDR3 is CASTTNRGSNTIYF. As DNA, the CDR3 is TGTGCCAGTACCACCAACAGGGGTTCGAACACCATATATTTT.